Sequencing of this T cell receptor (beta chain) was carried out in a study of T cells in localized non-small cell lung cancer. Whole-study results and caveats: Across samples, adjacent lung featured a median roughly 56 of the top 100 tumor clones. Higher adjacent-lung clonality was associated with shorter survival. Uninvolved adjacent lung, not tumor, had the highest T cell clonality. Only one tumor region went through sequencing, so heterogeneity may still be there.

Concerning this clone: Its target is not known.

Profiling relied on immunoSEQ multiplex PCR, and the TCRdb table lists in-frame clones only, not all of them. The table lists 2,000 to 3,000 clones, around a quarter of them singletons. Sequences were derived from normal lung tissue next to the tumor, sampled before any cancer treatment. The receptor comes from a man between 40 and 69 years old with stage II squamous cell lung carcinoma.

CDR3 DNA sequence: TGCGCCAGCAGTGTTGGGGCTGGAAACACCATATATTTT. Its translation: CASSVGAGNTIYF. The chain uses TRBV4-1 and TRBJ1-3, with no clear D. Germline lookup yields CDR1 MGHRA and CDR2 YSYEKL. The CDR3 runs to 13 residues. Trimming left V 6 bases short and J 2 bases short, with 8 bases between.